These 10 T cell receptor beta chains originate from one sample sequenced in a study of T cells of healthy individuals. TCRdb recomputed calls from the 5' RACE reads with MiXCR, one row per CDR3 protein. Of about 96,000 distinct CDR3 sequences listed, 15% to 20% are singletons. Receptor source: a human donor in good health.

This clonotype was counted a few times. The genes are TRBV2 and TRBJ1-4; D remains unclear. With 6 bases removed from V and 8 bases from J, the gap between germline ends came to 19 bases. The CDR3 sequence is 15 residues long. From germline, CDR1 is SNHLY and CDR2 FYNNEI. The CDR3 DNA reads TGTGCCAGCAGGCGGCGTGGGCTCTTGGAAGAAAAACTGTTTTTT. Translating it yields CASRRRGLLEEKLFF. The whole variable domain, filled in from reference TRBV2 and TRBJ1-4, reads EPEVTQTPSHQVTQMGQEVILRCVPISNHLYFYWYRQILGQKVEFLVSFYNNEISEKSEIFDDQFSVERPDGSNFTLKIRSTKLEDSAMYFCASRRRGLLEEKLFFGSGTQLSVL.

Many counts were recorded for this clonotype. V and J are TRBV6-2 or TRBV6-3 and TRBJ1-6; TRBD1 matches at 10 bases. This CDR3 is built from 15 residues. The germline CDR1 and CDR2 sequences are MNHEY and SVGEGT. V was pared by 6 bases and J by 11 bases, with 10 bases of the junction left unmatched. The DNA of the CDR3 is TGTGCCAGCAGGAACGACCGGGACAGGGGTCCACCCCTCCACTTT. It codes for CASRNDRDRGPPLHF.

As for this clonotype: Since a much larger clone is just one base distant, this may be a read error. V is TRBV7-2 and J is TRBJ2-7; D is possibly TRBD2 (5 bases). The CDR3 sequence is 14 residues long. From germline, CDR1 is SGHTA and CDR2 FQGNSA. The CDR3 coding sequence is TGTGCCAGCAGCTTAGGGCGGGCTACCTACGGGCAGTACTTC. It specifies CASSLGRATYGQYF.

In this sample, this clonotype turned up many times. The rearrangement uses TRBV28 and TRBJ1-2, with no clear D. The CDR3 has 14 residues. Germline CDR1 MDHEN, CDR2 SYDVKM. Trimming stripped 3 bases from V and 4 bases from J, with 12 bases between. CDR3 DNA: TGTGCCAGCAGTTTTAGGGTAACGGGCTATGGCTACACCTTC. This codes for CASSFRVTGYGYTF.

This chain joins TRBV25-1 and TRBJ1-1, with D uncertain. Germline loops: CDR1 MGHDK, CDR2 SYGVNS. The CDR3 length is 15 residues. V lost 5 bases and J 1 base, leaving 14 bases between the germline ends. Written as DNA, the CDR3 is TGTGCCAGCAGTAGTCTCGGGTCCGGGAACACTGAAGCTTTCTTT. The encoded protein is CASSSLGSGNTEAFF.

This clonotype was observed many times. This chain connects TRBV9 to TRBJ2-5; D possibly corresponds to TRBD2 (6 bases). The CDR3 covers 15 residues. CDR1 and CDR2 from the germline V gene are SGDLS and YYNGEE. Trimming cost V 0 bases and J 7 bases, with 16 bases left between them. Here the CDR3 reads CASSVGDSSLGTQYF. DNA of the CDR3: TGTGCCAGCAGCGTAGGGGACTCATCGCTAGGGACCCAGTACTTC.

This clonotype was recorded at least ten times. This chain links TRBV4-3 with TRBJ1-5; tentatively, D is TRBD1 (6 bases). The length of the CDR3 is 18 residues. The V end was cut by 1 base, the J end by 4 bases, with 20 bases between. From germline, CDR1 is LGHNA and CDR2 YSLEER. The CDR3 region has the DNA TGCGCCAGCAGCCAAGGCCCTCTACAGGGCCCGGATAATCAGCCCCAGCATTTT. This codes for CASSQGPLQGPDNQPQHF.

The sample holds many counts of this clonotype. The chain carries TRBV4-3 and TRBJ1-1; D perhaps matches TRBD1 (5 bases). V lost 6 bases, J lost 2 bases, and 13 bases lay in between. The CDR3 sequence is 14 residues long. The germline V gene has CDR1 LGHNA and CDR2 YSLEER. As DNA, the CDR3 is TGCGCCAGCAGGGACAATGGGGGAAACACTGAAGCTTTCTTT. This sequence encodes CASRDNGGNTEAFF.

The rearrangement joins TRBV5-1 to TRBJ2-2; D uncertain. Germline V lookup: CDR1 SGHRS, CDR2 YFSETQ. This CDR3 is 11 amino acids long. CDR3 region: CERSGTGELFF. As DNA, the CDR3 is TGCGAAAGGAGTGGCACCGGGGAGCTGTTTTTT.

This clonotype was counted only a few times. The CDR3 nucleotides read TGTGCCAGTAGTATAAGAACGGGAGGGCTTGGAGATACGCAGTATTTT. This translates into CASSIRTGGLGDTQYF. The chain combines TRBV19 with TRBJ2-3; 8 nucleotides line up with TRBD2. The CDR3 is made up of 16 amino acids. CDR1 is LNHDA and CDR2 is SQIVND in the germline V gene (reference sequence). Losses at the gene ends were 2 bases for V and 5 bases for J; bases not matched to a gene: 9.